These 27 T cell receptor beta chains share one sample of origin, sequenced in a study of T cells in Graves' hyperthyroidism and ophthalmopathy. TCR beta CDR3 sequences were amplified from RNA transcripts. A first-round RT-PCR of the TCR CDR3 used the HTBI primer set. TCRdb re-analysed the multiplex PCR reads in MiXCR, keeping a single row per CDR3 protein. This sample has about 510,000 distinct CDR3 sequences, with 46% found just once. The specimen sequenced was peripheral blood or thyroid tissue (not recorded which). All receptors derive from an adult woman with Graves' disease, either hyperthyroidism or ophthalmopathy (not recorded which).

This chain connects TRBV10-3 to TRBJ2-7; D is unclear. The germline V gene has CDR1 ENHRY and CDR2 SYGVKD. V gave up 2 bases and J gave up 6 bases, with 8 bases separating them. CDR3 length: 12 residues. The CDR3 sequence is CAISERSGEQYF. The CDR3 DNA is TGTGCCATCAGTGAGCGGTCGGGCGAGCAGTACTTC.

This clonotype was found many times. This sequence joins TRBV12-3 or TRBV12-4 and TRBJ2-7; 11 nucleotides line up with TRBD2. Trimming cost V 3 bases and J 7 bases; bases outside gene matches: 8. The CDR3 runs 15 residues. CDR3 bases: TGTGCCAGCAGTTTCTCAACTAGCGGGAGCGGGGAGCAGTACTTC. Translating it yields CASSFSTSGSGEQYF.

The rearrangement links TRBV29-1 to TRBJ1-1, with 7 bases identical to TRBD1. Germline loops: CDR1 SQVTM, CDR2 ANQGSEA. This CDR3 region has 15 residues. The V gene end was trimmed by 2 bases and the J gene end by 0 bases; junction bases not matched to a gene: 6. The CDR3 coding sequence is TGCAGCGTTGAAAGGGGACAGAACATGAACACTGAAGCTTTCTTT. Translating gives CSVERGQNMNTEAFF.

This clonotype was counted at least ten times. V and J are TRBV29-1 and TRBJ1-1; D gene ambiguous. This CDR3 contains 14 residues. Trimming took off 5 bases at V and 5 bases at J, with 18 bases between the two ends. Germline V gene data show CDR1 as SQVTM and CDR2 as ANQGSEA. CDR3 DNA: TGCAGCGTTTGGTGGGGTTGGGGAGGAACTGAAGCTTTCTTT. It encodes CSVWWGWGGTEAFF. Variable domain in full (rest from reference TRBV29-1 and TRBJ1-1): SAVISQKPSRDICQRGTSLTIQCQVDSQVTMMFWYRQQPGQSLTLIATANQGSEATYESGFVIDKFPISRPNLTFSTLTVSNMSPEDSSIYLCSVWWGWGGTEAFFGQGTRLTVV.

This clonotype was counted a few times. The J gene is TRBJ2-7, the V gene TRBV5-4; 7 bases map to TRBD1. This CDR3 contains 14 residues. In germline, CDR1 is SGHNT, CDR2 YYREEE (reference sequence). With V trimmed by 2 bases and J by 0 bases, 2 bases remained unmatched. CDR3 residues: CASSFDRVSYEQYF. The CDR3 bases are TGTGCCAGCAGCTTTGACAGGGTCTCCTACGAGCAGTACTTC.

The chain combines TRBV24-1 with TRBJ1-2; D unclear. Per germline, CDR1 KGHDR and CDR2 SFDVKD. V was trimmed by 6 bases and J by 4 bases, leaving 11 bases between them. CDR3 length: 13 residues. Here the CDR3 DNA reads TGTGCCACCAGTCATCAGGACGGCTATGGCTACACCTTC. Its translation: CATSHQDGYGYTF.

V is TRBV7-9 and J is TRBJ2-2; perhaps D is TRBD1 or TRBD2 (6 bases each). The CDR3 length is 17 residues. The V end lost 5 bases, the J end lost 0 bases, and 16 bases lay between the germline ends. Germline V CDR1 and CDR2: SEHNR, FQNEAQ (reference sequence). This CDR3 reads CASSVRGPGANTGELFF. DNA for the CDR3: TGTGCCAGCAGCGTCCGGGGGCCGGGGGCGAACACCGGGGAGCTGTTTTTT.

This chain links TRBV5-1 with TRBJ2-5; TRBD1 matches at 8 bases. CDR3 size: 16 residues. CDR1 SGHRS and CDR2 YFSETQ come from the germline V gene. The V segment lost 0 bases and the J segment 8 bases; nucleotides outside the gene matches: 12. The CDR3, as DNA: TGCGCCAGCAGCTTGGCCGGGGGCAGGGGGCGCGAAACCCAGTACTTC. This gives the protein CASSLAGGRGRETQYF.

The sample holds one count of this clonotype. One end of the junction fails to match germline, which may point to a read error. This chain joins TRBV15 and TRBJ1-2, with 9 bases lining up with TRBD1. CDR1 and CDR2 from the germline V gene are LNHNV and YYDKDF (reference sequence). The CDR3 covers 13 residues. Here the CDR3 reads CVTSWDRAGGYTF. The CDR3 DNA follows: TGTGTCACCAGTTGGGACAGGGCCGGCGGCTACACCTTC.

The V call is TRBV20-1, the J call TRBJ1-4, with 7 positions matching TRBD1. V lost 6 bases to trimming and J lost 7 bases; unmatched junction nucleotides: 8. The germline V gene encodes CDR1 DFQATT and CDR2 SNEGSKA (reference sequence). The CDR3 has 13 residues. DNA for the CDR3: TGCAGTGCACGACAGGGAGACACTGAAAAACTGTTTTTT. This gives the protein CSARQGDTEKLFF.

This clonotype was seen many times. The rearrangement uses TRBV28 and TRBJ2-5; a possible D gene is TRBD2 (6 bases). This CDR3 has 13 amino acids. With 2 bases removed from V and 5 bases from J, the gap between germline ends came to 9 bases. Germline values: CDR1 MDHEN, CDR2 SYDVKM. This chain's CDR3 is CASSLGTRETQYF. The CDR3 DNA is TGTGCCAGCAGTTTAGGGACTCGGGAGACCCAGTACTTC.

This clonotype was recorded at least ten times. The chain is built from TRBV5-4 and TRBJ1-1; D perhaps matches TRBD1 (6 bases). Trimming left V 0 bases short and J 8 bases short, with 11 bases between. The CDR3 covers 13 residues. CDR1 SGHNT and CDR2 YYREEE come from the germline V gene (reference sequence). CDR3 loop: CASSLALTGEAFF. As DNA, the CDR3 is TGTGCCAGCAGCTTGGCCCTGACAGGCGAAGCTTTCTTT.

This clonotype was observed a few times. CDR3 protein: CASSIGGPASGNTIYF. CDR3 DNA sequence: TGTGCCAGTAGTATAGGGGGACCGGCCTCTGGAAACACCATATATTTT. The rearrangement links TRBV19 to TRBJ1-3, with D possibly being TRBD1 (5 bases). Germline V gene data show CDR1 as LNHDA and CDR2 as SQIVND (reference sequence). This CDR3 region has 16 residues. Trimming took 1 base from V and 0 from J, leaving 10 bases between them.

This chain links TRBV2 with TRBJ1-2, with D perhaps matching TRBD1 (5 bases). V gave up 7 bases and J gave up 3 bases, with 12 bases separating them. This CDR3 comprises 13 residues. Germline V gives CDR1 SNHLY, CDR2 FYNNEI. CDR3 coding DNA: TGTGCCAGCAACGGGGGGTTTGACTATGGCTACACCTTC. Encoded protein: CASNGGFDYGYTF. The whole variable domain, remainder taken from reference TRBV2 and TRBJ1-2, is EPEVTQTPSHQVTQMGQEVILRCVPISNHLYFYWYRQILGQKVEFLVSFYNNEISEKSEIFDDQFSVERPDGSNFTLKIRSTKLEDSAMYFCASNGGFDYGYTFGSGTRLTVV.

This clonotype was observed many times. The chain is built from TRBV7-8 and TRBJ2-7; no reliable D call. The V gene lost 1 base and the J gene lost 4 bases, with 17 bases spanning the gap. Germline V gives CDR1 SGHVS, CDR2 FQNEAQ. This CDR3 is built from 16 residues. The DNA of the CDR3 is TGTGCCAGCAGCTTAGGTCCATTGGGAACAGTGTACGAGCAGTACTTC. Translating it yields CASSLGPLGTVYEQYF.

This clonotype was detected only a few times. One end of the junction varies from germline; a read error may be responsible. V and J are TRBV7-7 and TRBJ2-5, with D perhaps TRBD1 (5 bases). The CDR3 totals 15 residues. Germline values: CDR1 SSHAT, CDR2 FNYEAQ (reference sequence). CDR3 residues: CASSLGARLQETQYF. In DNA form, the CDR3 reads TGTGCTAGCAGCTTAGGGGCCAGGCTCCAAGAGACCCAGTACTTC.

Turning to this clonotype: The CDR3 ends on some other residue instead of the conserved phenylalanine or tryptophan, so this is likely a read error. The limits of the CDR3 on the DNA are not certain, so only TCRdb's listed CDR3 is given. The chain is built from TRBV5-8 and TRBJ2-5; TRBD1, the table's D call, was not compared with the DNA. Germline CDR1 and CDR2: SGHTS and YDEGEE. The CDR3 numbers 10 amino acids, ends counted. The CDR3 reads CASSLGQVHT.

This rearrangement joins TRBV2 to TRBJ1-3; perhaps TRBD1 as D (5 bases). The CDR3 has 17 amino acids. Deletions cut 6 bases from V and 0 bases from J, with 18 bases between. Germline V gene sequence: CDR1 SNHLY, CDR2 FYNNEI. The CDR3 is CASSIRDELASGNTIYF. In nucleotides, the CDR3 is TGTGCCAGCAGCATCCGGGACGAACTGGCCTCTGGAAACACCATATATTTT.

With respect to this clonotype: This CDR3 is missing its conserved last phenylalanine or tryptophan, likely due to a read error. The chain is built from TRBV29-1 and TRBJ1-1; a possible D gene is TRBD1 (6 bases). The CDR3 has 13 amino acids. V lost 5 bases and J lost 0, with 10 bases in between. Germline CDR1 and CDR2: SQVTM and ANQGSEA. The CDR3 DNA reads as TGCAGCGTTATAGGACAGATGAACACTGAAGCTTTCCTT. The encoded protein is CSVIGQMNTEAFL.

This clonotype was counted ten times or more. This chain connects TRBV9 to TRBJ2-5; perhaps TRBD2 as D (6 bases). CDR3 length: 14 residues. V gave up 1 base and J gave up 4 bases, with 11 bases separating them. Germline assignment: CDR1 SGDLS and CDR2 YYNGEE. This chain's CDR3 is CASSVRLSGETQYF. CDR3 DNA: TGTGCCAGCAGCGTAAGACTTAGCGGAGAGACCCAGTACTTC.

There are many counts of this clonotype. The chain carries TRBV6-5 and TRBJ2-5; 8 bases are a match to TRBD2. The CDR3 has 13 residues. From germline, CDR1 is MNHEY and CDR2 SVGAGI. The V gene end was trimmed by 6 bases and the J gene end by 2 bases; junction bases not matched to a gene: 2. Here the CDR3 reads CASRSSGQETQYF. The CDR3 DNA is TGTGCCAGCAGATCTAGCGGGCAAGAGACCCAGTACTTC.

To note about this clonotype: A much larger clone differs by one base, so this may be a read error. The chain uses TRBV10-3 and TRBJ1-2; 7 nucleotides agree with TRBD1. The germline V gene encodes CDR1 ENHRY and CDR2 SYGVKD. This CDR3 is built from 11 residues. In nucleotides, the CDR3 is TGTGCCACCCAGGGGGGGAGTAGCTACATCTTC. It yields the protein CATQGGSSYIF.

This chain uses TRBV20-1 with TRBJ2-5; D perhaps matches TRBD2 (5 bases). The V and J ends lost 1 base and 7 bases respectively, with 22 bases between them. This CDR3 has 16 amino acids. Germline CDR1 and CDR2: DFQATT and SNEGSKA (reference sequence). The CDR3 sequence is CSARVSRGRPVGTQYF. The CDR3 DNA reads as TGCAGTGCTAGAGTTTCCCGGGGAAGACCGGTGGGGACCCAGTACTTC.

There are many counts of this clonotype. V usage is TRBV14 and J usage is TRBJ1-2; D is undetermined. V lost 1 base, J lost 4 bases, and 10 bases lay in between. Looked up from germline, CDR1 is SGHDN and CDR2 is FVKESK. The CDR3 consists of 14 residues. Here the CDR3 DNA reads TGTGCCAGCAGCCAAGGTGGACGGACCTATGGCTACACCTTC. It encodes CASSQGGRTYGYTF.

The chain is built from TRBV10-3 and TRBJ2-7; 10 nucleotides match TRBD1. J lost 3 bases, V lost 10 bases, and 6 bases had no gene match. The germline V gene has CDR1 ENHRY and CDR2 SYGVKD. The CDR3 spans 13 residues. The CDR3 region has the DNA TGTGCCACCACGGGACAGGGGTACTACGAGCAGTACTTC. It translates to CATTGQGYYEQYF.

This sequence joins TRBV9 and TRBJ1-4, with no clear D. Germline CDR1 is SGDLS and CDR2 is YYNGEE. V was trimmed by 0 bases and J by 6 bases, leaving 9 bases between them. The CDR3 totals 14 residues. CDR3 nucleotides: TGTGCCAGCAGCGTAGACGGAGGATATGAAAAACTGTTTTTT. Amino acid sequence: CASSVDGGYEKLFF.

This clonotype was detected only a few times. CDR3 in DNA: TGTGCCAACTCACAGGGTGTGAACACTGAAGCTTTCTTT. The encoded protein is CANSQGVNTEAFF. This chain joins TRBV10-3 and TRBJ1-1, with D tentatively TRBD1 (6 bases). V was trimmed by 10 bases and J by 0 bases, leaving 12 bases between them. Germline V lookup: CDR1 ENHRY, CDR2 SYGVKD. This CDR3 region has 13 residues.